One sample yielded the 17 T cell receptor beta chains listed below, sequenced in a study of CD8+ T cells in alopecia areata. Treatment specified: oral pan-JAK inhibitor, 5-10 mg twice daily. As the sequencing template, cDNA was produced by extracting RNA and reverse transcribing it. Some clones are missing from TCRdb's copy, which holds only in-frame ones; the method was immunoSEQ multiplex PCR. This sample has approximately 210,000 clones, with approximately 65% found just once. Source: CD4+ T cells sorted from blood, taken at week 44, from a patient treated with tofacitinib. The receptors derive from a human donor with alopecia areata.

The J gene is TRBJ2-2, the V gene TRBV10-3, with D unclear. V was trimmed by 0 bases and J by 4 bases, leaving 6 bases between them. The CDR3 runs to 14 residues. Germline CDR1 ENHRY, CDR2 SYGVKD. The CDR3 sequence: CAISESSTTGELFF. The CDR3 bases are TGTGCCATCAGTGAGTCGAGTACCACCGGGGAGCTGTTTTTT.

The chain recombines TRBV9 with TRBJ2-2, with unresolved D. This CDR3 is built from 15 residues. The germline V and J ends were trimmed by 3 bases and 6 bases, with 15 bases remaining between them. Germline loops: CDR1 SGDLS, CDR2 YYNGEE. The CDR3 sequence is CASSARVGAAGELFF. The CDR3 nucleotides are TGTGCCAGCAGCGCCCGGGTTGGCGCGGCCGGGGAGCTGTTTTTT. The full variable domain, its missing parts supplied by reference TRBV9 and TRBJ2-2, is DSGVTQTPKHLITATGQRVTLRCSPRSGDLSVYWYQQSLDQGLQFLIQYYNGEERAKGNILERFSAQQFPDLHSELNLSSLELGDSALYFCASSARVGAAGELFFGEGSRLTVL.

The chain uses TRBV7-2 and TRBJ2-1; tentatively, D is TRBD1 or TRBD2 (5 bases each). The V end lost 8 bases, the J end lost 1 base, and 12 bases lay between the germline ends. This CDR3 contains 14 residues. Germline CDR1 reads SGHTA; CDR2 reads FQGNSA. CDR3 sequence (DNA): TGTGCCAGCTCGGGGACGGAGTCCTACAATGAGCAGTTCTTC. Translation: CASSGTESYNEQFF. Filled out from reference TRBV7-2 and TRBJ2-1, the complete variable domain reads GAGVSQSPSNKVTEKGKDVELRCDPISGHTALYWYRQSLGQGLEFLIYFQGNSAPDKSGLPSDRFSAERTGGSVSTLTIQRTQQEDSAVYLCASSGTESYNEQFFGPGTRLTVL.

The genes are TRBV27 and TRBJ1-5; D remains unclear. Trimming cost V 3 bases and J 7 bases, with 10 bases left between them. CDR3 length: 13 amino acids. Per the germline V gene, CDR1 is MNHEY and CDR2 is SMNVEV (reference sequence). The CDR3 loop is CASSLGVHQPQHF. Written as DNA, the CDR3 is TGTGCCAGCAGTTTGGGAGTTCACCAGCCCCAGCATTTT.

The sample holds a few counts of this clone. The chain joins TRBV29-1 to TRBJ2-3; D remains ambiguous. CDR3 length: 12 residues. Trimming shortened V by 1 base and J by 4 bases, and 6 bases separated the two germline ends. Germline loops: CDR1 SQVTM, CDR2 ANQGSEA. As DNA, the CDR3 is TGCAGCGTTGAAGGTCGGTCAGATACGCAGTATTTT. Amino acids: CSVEGRSDTQYF.

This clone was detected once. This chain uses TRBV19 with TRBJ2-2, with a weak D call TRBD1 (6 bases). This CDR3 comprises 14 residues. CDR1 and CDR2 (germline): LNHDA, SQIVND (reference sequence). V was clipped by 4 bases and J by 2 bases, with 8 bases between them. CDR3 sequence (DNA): TGTGCCAGTAGTAAACAGGGAAACACCGGGGAGCTGTTTTTT. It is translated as CASSKQGNTGELFF.

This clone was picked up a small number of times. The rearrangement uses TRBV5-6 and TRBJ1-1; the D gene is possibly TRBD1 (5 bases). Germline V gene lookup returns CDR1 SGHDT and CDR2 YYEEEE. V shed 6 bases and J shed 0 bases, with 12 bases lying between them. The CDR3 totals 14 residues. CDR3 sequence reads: CASTPDTMNTEAFF. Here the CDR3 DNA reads TGTGCCAGCACCCCGGACACCATGAACACTGAAGCTTTCTTT.

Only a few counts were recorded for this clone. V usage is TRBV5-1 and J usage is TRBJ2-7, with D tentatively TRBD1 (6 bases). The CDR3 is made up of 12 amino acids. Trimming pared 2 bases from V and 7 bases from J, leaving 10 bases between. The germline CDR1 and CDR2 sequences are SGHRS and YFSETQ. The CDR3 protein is CASSFGTKEQYF. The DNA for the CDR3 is TGCGCCAGCAGCTTCGGGACAAAAGAGCAGTACTTC.

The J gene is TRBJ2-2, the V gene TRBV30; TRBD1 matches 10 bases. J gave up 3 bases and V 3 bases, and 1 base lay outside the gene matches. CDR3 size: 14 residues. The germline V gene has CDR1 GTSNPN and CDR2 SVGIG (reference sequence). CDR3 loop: CAWRGQGYTGELFF. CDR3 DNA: TGTGCCTGGAGGGGACAGGGGTACACCGGGGAGCTGTTTTTT.

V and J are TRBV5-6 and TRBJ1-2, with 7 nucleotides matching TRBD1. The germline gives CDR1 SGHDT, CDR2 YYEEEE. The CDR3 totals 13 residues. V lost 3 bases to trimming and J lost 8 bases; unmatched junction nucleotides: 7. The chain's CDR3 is CASSSPDREGYTF. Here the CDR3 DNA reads TGTGCCAGCAGCTCTCCAGACAGGGAGGGCTACACCTTC.

In DNA, the CDR3 is TGTGCCAGCAGCCAGGACTCCCCCCGGACAGGGAGAACCGGGGAGCTGTTTTTT. It translates to CASSQDSPRTGRTGELFF. The genes are TRBV14 and TRBJ2-2; 8 bases line up with TRBD1. The J segment lost 5 bases and the V segment lost 3 bases, leaving 14 bases of the junction unmatched. The germline gives CDR1 SGHDN, CDR2 FVKESK. The CDR3 spans 18 residues.

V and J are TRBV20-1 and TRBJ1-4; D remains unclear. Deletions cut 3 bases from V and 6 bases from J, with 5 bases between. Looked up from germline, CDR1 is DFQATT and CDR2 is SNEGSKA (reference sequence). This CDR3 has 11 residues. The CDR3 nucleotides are TGCAGTGCTAGCCTGGATGAAAAACTGTTTTTT. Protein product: CSASLDEKLFF.

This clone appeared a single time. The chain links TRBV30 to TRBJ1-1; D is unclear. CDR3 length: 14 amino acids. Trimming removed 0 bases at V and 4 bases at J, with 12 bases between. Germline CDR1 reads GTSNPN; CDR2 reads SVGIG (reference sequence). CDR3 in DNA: TGTGCCTGGAGTGTTCTGGGCCCAAGCACTGAAGCTTTCTTT. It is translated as CAWSVLGPSTEAFF.

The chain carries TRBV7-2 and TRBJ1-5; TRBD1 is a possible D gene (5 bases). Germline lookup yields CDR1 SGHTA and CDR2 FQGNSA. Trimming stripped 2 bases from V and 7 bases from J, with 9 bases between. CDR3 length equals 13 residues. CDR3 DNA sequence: TGTGCCAGCAGCTTAAGGAGGGGACAGCCCCAGCATTTT. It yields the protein CASSLRRGQPQHF. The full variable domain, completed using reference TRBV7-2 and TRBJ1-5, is GAGVSQSPSNKVTEKGKDVELRCDPISGHTALYWYRQSLGQGLEFLIYFQGNSAPDKSGLPSDRFSAERTGGSVSTLTIQRTQQEDSAVYLCASSLRRGQPQHFGDGTRLSIL.

The CDR3 loop reads CASCPGTSPLEQYF. The CDR3 coding sequence is TGTGCCAGCTGCCCCGGGACTAGCCCCCTTGAGCAGTACTTC. The V and J genes are TRBV27 and TRBJ2-7; 9 positions match TRBD2. Germline V lookup: CDR1 MNHEY, CDR2 SMNVEV (reference sequence). Trimming cost V 8 bases and J 7 bases; bases outside gene matches: 12. This CDR3 has 14 residues.

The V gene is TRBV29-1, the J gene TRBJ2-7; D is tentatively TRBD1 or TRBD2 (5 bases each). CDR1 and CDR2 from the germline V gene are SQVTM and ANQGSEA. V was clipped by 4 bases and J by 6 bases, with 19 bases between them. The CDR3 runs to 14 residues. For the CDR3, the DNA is TGCAGCGTTGGGGGACGGGGTGAGAGGTTCGAGCAGTACTTC. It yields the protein CSVGGRGERFEQYF.

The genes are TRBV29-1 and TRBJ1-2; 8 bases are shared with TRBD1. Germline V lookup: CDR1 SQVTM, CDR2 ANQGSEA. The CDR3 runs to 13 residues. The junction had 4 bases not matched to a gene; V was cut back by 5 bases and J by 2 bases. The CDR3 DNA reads TGCAGCGTTTCGACAGGGGCGAACTATGGCTACACCTTC. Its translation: CSVSTGANYGYTF.